Each of the 21 T cell receptor beta chains below was sequenced from the same sample in a study of CD8+ T cells in alopecia areata. Treatment defined: oral pan-JAK inhibitor, 5-10 mg twice daily. RNA extraction was followed by reverse transcription into cDNA, which acted as the sequencing template. Libraries were prepared by immunoSEQ multiplex PCR; TCRdb keeps only in-frame clonotypes and omits some of them. The sample lists about 280,000 clones, over 45% occurring once. Sequences were derived from CD4+ T cells sorted from blood, sampled at week 24, from a patient treated with tofacitinib. Receptor source: a human donor with alopecia areata.

The chain couples TRBV18 to TRBJ1-4; no clear D. Looked up from germline, CDR1 is KGHSH and CDR2 is LQKENI. The ends were cut back, 3 bases at V and 5 bases at J, with 10 bases in the middle. The CDR3 runs 14 residues. Written as DNA, the CDR3 is TGTGCCAGCTCACCTCAGGCGATGAATGAAAAACTGTTTTTT. The encoded protein is CASSPQAMNEKLFF.

The chain is built from TRBV7-2 and TRBJ1-5; D might be TRBD1 (5 bases). V was pared by 2 bases and J by 7 bases, with 12 bases between. The CDR3 has 14 residues. The germline gives CDR1 SGHTA, CDR2 FQGNSA. CDR3 loop: CASSLRARGQPQHF. Written as DNA, the CDR3 is TGTGCCAGCAGCTTAAGAGCCCGGGGCCAGCCCCAGCATTTT.

The J gene is TRBJ1-1, the V gene TRBV30, with D unclear. V was clipped by 5 bases and J by 1 base, with 14 bases between them. The CDR3 extends over 14 amino acids. Germline V CDR1 and CDR2: GTSNPN, SVGIG (reference sequence). The CDR3 DNA is TGTGCCTGGGGAGCACCGGGGTCGAACACTGAAGCTTTCTTT. Translated: CAWGAPGSNTEAFF.

The chain joins TRBV7-2 to TRBJ1-2, with D perhaps matching TRBD1 (5 bases). From germline, CDR1 is SGHTA and CDR2 FQGNSA. Trimming cost V 0 bases and J 2 bases, with 10 bases left between them. This CDR3 spans 15 amino acids. The CDR3 is CASSLARAGNYGYTF. The CDR3, as DNA: TGTGCCAGCAGCTTAGCTCGGGCAGGGAACTATGGCTACACCTTC.

This chain uses TRBV30 with TRBJ1-6; 7 nucleotides align to TRBD1. In germline, CDR1 is GTSNPN, CDR2 SVGIG (reference sequence). This CDR3 has 14 amino acids. J lost 10 bases, V lost 3 bases, and 9 bases had no gene match. CDR3 region: CAWSATGVQSPLHF. The CDR3 DNA reads as TGTGCCTGGAGCGCCACAGGGGTTCAGTCACCCCTCCACTTT.

The count of this clone is one. The genes are TRBV4-1 and TRBJ2-3; 13 bases agree with TRBD2. V gave up 4 bases and J gave up 1 base; unmatched junction bases: 11. Germline CDR1 MGHRA, CDR2 YSYEKL. CDR3 length: 19 amino acids. The CDR3 DNA follows: TGCGCCAGCAGCCCGAGGAGACTAGCGGGGGGCCGGGGCACAGATACGCAGTATTTT. It yields the protein CASSPRRLAGGRGTDTQYF.

This clone has a count of ten or more. V usage is TRBV18 and J usage is TRBJ1-6; TRBD1 aligns across 7 bases. V lost 8 bases to trimming and J lost 8 bases; unmatched junction nucleotides: 9. The germline gives CDR1 KGHSH, CDR2 LQKENI. CDR3 length: 14 residues. CDR3 bases: TGTGCCAGCGGGCCGGGACAGAATGATTCACCCCTCCACTTT. Protein product: CASGPGQNDSPLHF.

V gene TRBV6-1 combines with J gene TRBJ1-5; 12 bases agree with TRBD1. From germline, CDR1 is MNHNS and CDR2 SASEGT. The V gene end was trimmed by 4 bases and the J gene end by 1 base; junction bases not matched to a gene: 5. The CDR3 loop spans 17 amino acids. The CDR3 nucleotides read TGTGCCAGCAGTGCCCGGGACAGGGGGCCGAGCAATCAGCCCCAGCATTTT. It yields the protein CASSARDRGPSNQPQHF.

The chain combines TRBV6-6 with TRBJ2-6, with unresolved D. V was clipped by 5 bases and J by 2 bases, with 13 bases between them. The germline CDR1 and CDR2 sequences are MNHNY and SVGAGI (reference sequence). The CDR3 totals 16 residues. CDR3 DNA sequence: TGTGCCAGCAGTCTCAAGTCTAGTGCTGGGGCCAACGTCCTGACTTTC. Encoded protein: CASSLKSSAGANVLTF.

The rearrangement links TRBV30 to TRBJ1-5; D gene ambiguous. Trimming shortened V by 3 bases and J by 1 base, and 13 bases separated the two germline ends. This CDR3 spans 15 amino acids. Per germline, CDR1 GTSNPN and CDR2 SVGIG (reference sequence). The CDR3: CAWSPREVSNQPQHF. The DNA for the CDR3 is TGTGCCTGGAGCCCCCGGGAAGTAAGCAATCAGCCCCAGCATTTT.

The chain has TRBV1 and TRBJ2-2; no check of the table's D call, TRBD1, against the DNA was made. TRBV1 is a known pseudogene. The CDR3 runs to 19 residues. The CDR3 coding sequence is TGCACCAGCAGCCAAGATCGGGCCGGGACGGGACAGAACACCGGGGAGCTGTTTTTT. Translating it yields CTSSQDRAGTGQNTGELFF.

The chain joins TRBV7-8 to TRBJ2-2; D may be TRBD1 (6 bases). This CDR3 is 16 amino acids long. The V and J ends lost 4 bases and 1 base respectively, with 13 bases between them. CDR1 and CDR2 from the germline V gene are SGHVS and FQNEAQ. This CDR3 is CASSSRDNLNTGELFF. The CDR3 DNA is TGTGCCAGCAGCTCCCGGGACAACCTGAACACCGGGGAGCTGTTTTTT.

The rearrangement joins TRBV4-3 to TRBJ2-7, with D unresolved. V was clipped by 0 bases and J by 6 bases, with 18 bases between them. The germline V gene has CDR1 LGHNA and CDR2 YSLEER. The CDR3 runs 16 residues. CDR3 sequence (DNA): TGCGCCAGCAGCCAAGAGGCAAGGTCCCCCTTAGGCGAGCAGTACTTC. Translating gives CASSQEARSPLGEQYF.

This clone was picked up a small number of times. This chain links TRBV23-1 with TRBJ1-1; a weak D match, TRBD1 (5 bases). TRBV23-1 is annotated as an ORF whose role is uncertain. CDR3 length equals 13 residues. Trimming took off 0 bases at V and 5 bases at J, with 7 bases between the two ends. The CDR3 reads CASSQSRGTEAFF. For the CDR3, the DNA is TGCGCCAGCAGTCAATCTCGGGGGACTGAAGCTTTCTTT.

The chain couples TRBV30 to TRBJ2-3, with D unclear. V was cut by 5 bases and J by 2 bases, with 5 bases left in between. The CDR3 totals 11 residues. Germline CDR1 and CDR2: GTSNPN and SVGIG (reference sequence). The CDR3 loop reads CAWGITDTQYF. The CDR3 nucleotides are TGTGCCTGGGGTATCACAGATACGCAGTATTTT.

V and J are TRBV7-6 and TRBJ2-3; D gene uncertain. Germline V gene lookup returns CDR1 SGHVS and CDR2 FNYEAQ. The CDR3 length is 17 residues. V lost 0 bases and J 6 bases, leaving 19 bases between the germline ends. CDR3 nucleotides: TGTGCCAGCAGCTTAGCTCTAGGGTCAACCCGGACGGATACGCAGTATTTT. Translation gives CASSLALGSTRTDTQYF.

Of note for this clone: The germline gene is not matched at one end of the junction; a read error may be the cause. The chain is built from TRBV7-3 and TRBJ2-7; the D call may be TRBD1 or TRBD2 (5 bases each). The length of the CDR3 is 12 residues. CDR1 and CDR2 from the germline V gene are SGHTA and FQGTGA. DNA of the CDR3: TGTGCCAGCAGCTTAACCCAGGGAGAGGTGCACTTC. Protein sequence: CASSLTQGEVHF. The full variable domain, completed using reference TRBV7-3 and TRBJ2-7, is GAGVSQTPSNKVTEKGKYVELRCDPISGHTALYWYRQSLGQGPEFLIYFQGTGAADDSGLPNDRFFAVRPEGSVSTLKIQRTERGDSAVYLCASSLTQGEVHFGPGTRLTVT.

The chain carries TRBV4-2 and TRBJ2-7; TRBD2 aligns across 11 bases. Trimming took 0 bases from V and 4 from J; bases not matched to a gene: 11. This CDR3 spans 18 amino acids. Germline CDR1 and CDR2: LGHNA and YNFKEQ. The CDR3 sequence is CASSQDLKGLAAVYEQYF. The DNA for the CDR3 is TGTGCCAGCAGCCAAGATTTGAAGGGACTAGCGGCCGTGTACGAGCAGTACTTC.

As regards this clone: This may come from a read error, since a much larger clone is one base off. The same CDR3 is also encoded by other DNA sequences in this sample. The genes are TRBV5-4 and TRBJ1-4, with a weak D call TRBD1 (6 bases). The CDR3 is 18 residues long. The V end was cut by 7 bases, the J end by 8 bases, with 30 bases between. Germline CDR1 is SGHNT and CDR2 is YYREEE (reference sequence). The CDR3 here is CASFSSGGRGALREKLFF. The CDR3 coding sequence is TGTGCCAGCTTTTCGTCCGGCGGGCGGGGGGCGCTTAGGGAAAAACTGTTTTTT.

This rearrangement joins TRBV6-5 to TRBJ2-7; 11 bases agree with TRBD2. Germline CDR1 MNHEY, CDR2 SVGAGI. Germline trimming cut 6 bases from V and 6 bases from J; bases unmatched to any gene: 4. The CDR3 spans 13 residues. The CDR3 sequence: CASSLGLAGEQYF. Written as DNA, the CDR3 is TGTGCCAGCAGCCTCGGACTAGCGGGCGAGCAGTACTTC.

The chain uses TRBV19 and TRBJ2-5, with 9 bases matching TRBD1. V dropped 3 bases and J dropped 5; count of bases not matched to a gene: 7. The CDR3 consists of 15 residues. The germline V gene encodes CDR1 LNHDA and CDR2 SQIVND (reference sequence). CDR3 bases: TGTGCCAGTAGTATGATTACAGGGGGCAAGGAGACCCAGTACTTC. Amino acid sequence: CASSMITGGKETQYF.